Here is one T cell receptor beta chain with its context. Looked up from germline, CDR1 is SGDLS and CDR2 is YYNGEE. CDR3 length: 17 amino acids. V was clipped by 0 bases and J by 0 bases, with 10 bases between them. This sample is drawn from a study of blood T cell repertoires in COVID-19. Study-wide context: Specimens from acute and convalescent COVID-19 originated in the United States, Italy and Spain.

In the source study's methods: Estimated nucleated cell counts came from reference gene primer amplification. Sequenced by immunoSEQ multiplex PCR; TCRdb stores in-frame clones only, minus some. V, J and clone size are taken as reported in that table, and D and trimming were inferred from the DNA itself. The sample yields tens of thousands of clones, 60% to 80% seen once. Sequencing was carried out using peripheral blood. The genes are TRBV9 and TRBJ2-6; D not resolved. The sequence was obtained from a human donor in a cohort sampled during active COVID-19. CDR3 in amino acids: CASSVALRISGANVLTF. DNA for the CDR3: TGTGCCAGCAGCGTAGCTCTGCGTATCTCTGGGGCCAACGTCCTGACTTTC.